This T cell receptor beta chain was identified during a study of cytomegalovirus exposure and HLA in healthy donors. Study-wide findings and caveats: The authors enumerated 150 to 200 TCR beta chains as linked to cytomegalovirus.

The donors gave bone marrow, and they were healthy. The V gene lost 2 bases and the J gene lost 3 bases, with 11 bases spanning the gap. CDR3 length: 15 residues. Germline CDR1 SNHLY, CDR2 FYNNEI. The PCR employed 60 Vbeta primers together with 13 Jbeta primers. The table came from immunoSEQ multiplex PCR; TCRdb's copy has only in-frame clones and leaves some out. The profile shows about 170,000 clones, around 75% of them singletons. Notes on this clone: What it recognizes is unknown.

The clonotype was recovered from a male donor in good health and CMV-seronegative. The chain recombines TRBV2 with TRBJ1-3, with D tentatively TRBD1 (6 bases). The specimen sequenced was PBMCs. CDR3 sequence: CASSENGGLGNTIYF. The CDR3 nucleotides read TGTGCCAGCAGTGAAAACGGGGGGCTTGGAAACACCATATATTTT.